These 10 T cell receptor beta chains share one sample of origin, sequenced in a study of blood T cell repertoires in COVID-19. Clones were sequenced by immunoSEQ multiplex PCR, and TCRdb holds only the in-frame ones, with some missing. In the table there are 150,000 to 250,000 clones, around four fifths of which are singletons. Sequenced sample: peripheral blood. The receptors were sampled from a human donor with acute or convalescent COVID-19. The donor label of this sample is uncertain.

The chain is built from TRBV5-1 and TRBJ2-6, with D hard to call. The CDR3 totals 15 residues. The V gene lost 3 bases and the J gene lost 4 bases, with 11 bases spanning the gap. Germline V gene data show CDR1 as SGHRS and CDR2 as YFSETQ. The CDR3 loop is CASSSERPGANVLTF. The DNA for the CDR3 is TGCGCCAGCAGCTCGGAGCGTCCAGGGGCCAACGTCCTGACTTTC.

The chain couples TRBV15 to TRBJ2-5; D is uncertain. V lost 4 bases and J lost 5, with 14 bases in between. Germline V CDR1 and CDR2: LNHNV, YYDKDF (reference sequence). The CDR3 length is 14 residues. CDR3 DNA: TGTGCCACCAGCAACCCAAACCCGGTGGAGACCCAGTACTTC. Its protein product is CATSNPNPVETQYF.

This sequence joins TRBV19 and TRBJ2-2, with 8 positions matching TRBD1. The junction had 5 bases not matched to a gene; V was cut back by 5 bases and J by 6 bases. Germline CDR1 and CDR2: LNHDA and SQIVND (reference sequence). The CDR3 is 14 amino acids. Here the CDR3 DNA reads TGTGCCAGTAGTCCATGGGACAGGCCCGGGGAGCTGTTTTTT. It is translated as CASSPWDRPGELFF.

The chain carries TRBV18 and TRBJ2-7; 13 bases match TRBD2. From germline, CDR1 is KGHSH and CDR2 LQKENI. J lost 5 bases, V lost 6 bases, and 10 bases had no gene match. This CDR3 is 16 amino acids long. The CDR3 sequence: CASSPTSGRESDEQYF. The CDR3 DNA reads TGTGCCAGCTCCCCCACTAGCGGGAGGGAATCCGACGAGCAGTACTTC.

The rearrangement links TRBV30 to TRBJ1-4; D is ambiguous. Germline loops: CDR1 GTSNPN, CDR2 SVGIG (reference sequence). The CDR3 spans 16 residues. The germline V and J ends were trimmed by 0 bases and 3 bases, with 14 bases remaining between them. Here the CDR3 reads CAWSVLKGLANEKLFF. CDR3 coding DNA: TGTGCCTGGAGTGTACTGAAAGGACTAGCTAATGAAAAACTGTTTTTT.

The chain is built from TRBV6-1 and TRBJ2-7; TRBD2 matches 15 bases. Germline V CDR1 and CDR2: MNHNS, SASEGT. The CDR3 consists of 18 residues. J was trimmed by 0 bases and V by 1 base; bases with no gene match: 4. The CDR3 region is CASSEGTSGRVVSYEQYF. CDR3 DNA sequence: TGTGCCAGCAGTGAAGGGACTAGCGGGAGGGTTGTCTCCTACGAGCAGTACTTC.

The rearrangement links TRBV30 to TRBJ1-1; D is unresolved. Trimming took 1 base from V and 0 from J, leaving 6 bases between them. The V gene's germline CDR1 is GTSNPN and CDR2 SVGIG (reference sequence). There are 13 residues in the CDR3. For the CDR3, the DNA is TGTGCCTGGAGTGCTTTGTTGAACACTGAAGCTTTCTTT. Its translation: CAWSALLNTEAFF. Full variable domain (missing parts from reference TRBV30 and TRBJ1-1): SQTIHQWPATLVQPVGSPLSLECTVEGTSNPNLYWYRQAAGRGLQLLFYSVGIGQISSEVPQNLSASRPQDRQFILSSKKLLLSDSGFYLCAWSALLNTEAFFGQGTRLTVV.

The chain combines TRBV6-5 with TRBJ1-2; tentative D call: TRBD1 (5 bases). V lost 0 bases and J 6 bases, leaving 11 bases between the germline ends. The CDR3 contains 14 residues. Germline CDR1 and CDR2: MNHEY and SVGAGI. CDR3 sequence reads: CASSYSWGANGYTF. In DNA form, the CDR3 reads TGTGCCAGCAGTTACTCGTGGGGCGCAAATGGCTACACCTTC.

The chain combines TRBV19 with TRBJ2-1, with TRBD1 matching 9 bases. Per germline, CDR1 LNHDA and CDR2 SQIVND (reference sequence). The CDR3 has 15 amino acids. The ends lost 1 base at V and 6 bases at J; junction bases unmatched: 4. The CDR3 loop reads CASSIGDRDPNEQFF. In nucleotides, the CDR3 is TGTGCCAGTAGTATAGGGGACAGGGATCCCAATGAGCAGTTCTTC.

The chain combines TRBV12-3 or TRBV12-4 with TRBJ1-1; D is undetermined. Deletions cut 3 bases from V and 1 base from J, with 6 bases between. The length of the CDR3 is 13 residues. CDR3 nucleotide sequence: TGTGCCAGCAGTTTTTTCAGGAACACTGAAGCTTTCTTT. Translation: CASSFFRNTEAFF.